These 30 T cell receptor beta chains were all obtained from the same sample, sequenced in a study of cytomegalovirus exposure and HLA in healthy donors. PCR employed 60 Vbeta and 13 Jbeta primers. Some clones are missing from TCRdb's copy, which holds only in-frame ones; the method was immunoSEQ multiplex PCR. This table holds about 120,000 clones, 80% to 90% found once. Sequenced: PBMCs. Receptors originate from a woman aged 40 to 50 in good health and CMV-seropositive.

The V call is TRBV28, the J call TRBJ1-5; possible D gene TRBD1, 6 bases. From germline, CDR1 is MDHEN and CDR2 SYDVKM. The CDR3 length is 15 residues. V was cut by 6 bases and J by 3 bases, with 15 bases left in between. CDR3 sequence reads: CASRSAGAINQPQHF. CDR3 sequence (DNA): TGTGCCAGCAGGAGCGCAGGGGCAATCAATCAGCCCCAGCATTTT.

The chain links TRBV2 to TRBJ1-6; TRBD1 is a possible D gene (5 bases). V was clipped by 11 bases and J by 7 bases, with 18 bases between them. The CDR3 loop spans 14 amino acids. Per germline, CDR1 SNHLY and CDR2 FYNNEI. CDR3 region: CAGGKGEKNSPLHF. For the CDR3, the DNA is TGTGCCGGGGGGAAGGGAGAGAAGAATTCACCCCTCCACTTT.

The rearrangement links TRBV28 to TRBJ2-5; D is uncertain. The closer fit of TRBJ2-7 to the DNA end suggests the J call may be wrong. CDR1 and CDR2 from the germline V gene are MDHEN and SYDVKM. The CDR3 runs to 11 residues. CDR3 nucleotide sequence: TGTGCCAGCAGTCCGCTGAACGAGCAGTACTTC. Translation: CASSPLNEQYF.

This clone has only a few counts. The chain is built from TRBV5-1 and TRBJ2-6, with D possibly matching TRBD1 (5 bases). The ends were cut back, 0 bases at V and 1 base at J, with 5 bases in the middle. The CDR3 has 15 residues. Germline CDR1 reads SGHRS; CDR2 reads YFSETQ. CDR3 nucleotides: TGCGCCAGCAGCTTGGCAGGGTCTGGGGCCAACGTCCTGACTTTC. The encoded protein is CASSLAGSGANVLTF.

The rearrangement uses TRBV11-2 and TRBJ1-6; D is unresolved. Trimming left V 2 bases short and J 13 bases short, with 12 bases between. Germline CDR1 is SGHAT and CDR2 is FQNNGV. The CDR3 has 13 residues. CDR3 loop: CASSLSRGNPLHF. The CDR3 coding sequence is TGTGCCAGCAGCTTATCCCGGGGAAATCCCCTCCACTTT.

The chain links TRBV5-1 to TRBJ2-1, with 7 bases fitting TRBD2. The V segment lost 0 bases and the J segment 3 bases; nucleotides outside the gene matches: 6. Germline loops: CDR1 SGHRS, CDR2 YFSETQ. The CDR3 consists of 16 residues. As DNA, the CDR3 is TGCGCCAGCAGCTTGGTCGGCGGGAGTGGCTACAATGAGCAGTTCTTC. Translation gives CASSLVGGSGYNEQFF.

This chain's CDR3 is CASTREGMGNQPQHF. The DNA for the CDR3 is TGTGCCAGCACTCGAGAGGGAATGGGCAATCAGCCCCAGCATTTT. V is TRBV6-1 and J is TRBJ1-5; D gene ambiguous. This CDR3 region has 15 residues. Germline V gene data show CDR1 as MNHNS and CDR2 as SASEGT. Trimming took off 7 bases at V and 2 bases at J, with 15 bases between the two ends.

J is TRBJ2-3 and V is TRBV29-1; TRBD1 aligns across 8 bases. CDR1 SQVTM and CDR2 ANQGSEA come from the germline V gene. The J segment lost 1 base and the V segment lost 6 bases, leaving 9 bases of the junction unmatched. CDR3 length: 15 amino acids. CDR3 sequence reads: CSVQGTGGGTDTQYF. CDR3 bases: TGCAGCGTCCAGGGTACAGGGGGTGGCACAGATACGCAGTATTTT.

This chain connects TRBV2 to TRBJ2-1; 11 nucleotides match TRBD2. CDR1 SNHLY and CDR2 FYNNEI come from the germline V gene. This CDR3 contains 18 residues. V shed 4 bases and J 0 bases; nucleotides not matched to a gene: 8. The CDR3 nucleotides read TGTGCCAGCAGTGCGGGACTAGCGGCAAGTAGCTCCTACAATGAGCAGTTCTTC. The encoded protein is CASSAGLAASSSYNEQFF. Variable domain in full (rest from reference TRBV2 and TRBJ2-1): EPEVTQTPSHQVTQMGQEVILRCVPISNHLYFYWYRQILGQKVEFLVSFYNNEISEKSEIFDDQFSVERPDGSNFTLKIRSTKLEDSAMYFCASSAGLAASSSYNEQFFGPGTRLTVL.

This clone was picked up a small number of times. V is TRBV6-5 and J is TRBJ2-1; 8 positions match TRBD1. V lost 10 bases and J lost 1; bases outside the gene matches: 3. CDR3 length equals 13 residues. The germline V gene encodes CDR1 MNHEY and CDR2 SVGAGI. The CDR3 protein is CATRQGSYNEQFF. The DNA of the CDR3 is TGTGCCACGAGACAGGGGTCCTACAATGAGCAGTTCTTC.

The count of this clone is one. V and J are TRBV27 and TRBJ1-1, with D hard to call. V was shortened by 2 bases and J by 5 bases, with 12 bases between the two germline ends. Looked up from germline, CDR1 is MNHEY and CDR2 is SMNVEV (reference sequence). This CDR3 contains 14 residues. CDR3 sequence (DNA): TGTGCCAGCAGTTTAAAATTTCGGTTTACTGAAGCTTTCTTT. Its protein is CASSLKFRFTEAFF.

V usage is TRBV7-8 and J usage is TRBJ2-1; D gene uncertain. The CDR3 extends over 13 amino acids. Germline V lookup: CDR1 SGHVS, CDR2 FQNEAQ. V was clipped by 4 bases and J by 8 bases, with 12 bases between them. As DNA, the CDR3 is TGTGCCAGCAGCTCTCGGAGTCGGGATGAGCAGTTCTTC. This encodes CASSSRSRDEQFF. Full variable domain (rest looked up from reference TRBV7-8 and TRBJ2-1): GAGVSQSPRYKVAKRGQDVALRCDPISGHVSLFWYQQALGQGPEFLTYFQNEAQLDKSGLPSDRFFAERPEGSVSTLKIQRTQQEDSAVYLCASSSRSRDEQFFGPGTRLTVL.

With respect to this clone: Mismatch with germline at one junction end may stem from a read error. At the DNA level, this CDR3 is encoded by other sequences in the same sample as well. In DNA, the CDR3 is TGTGCCAGCAGTGAACCCCCGGGACTAGCGGGAGAAGGTTTTGACACCGGGGAGCTGTTCTTT. This translates into CASSEPPGLAGEGFDTGELFF. The chain couples TRBV6-1 to TRBJ2-2, with TRBD2 matching over 14 bases. Germline V gives CDR1 MNHNS, CDR2 SASEGT. CDR3 length: 21 amino acids.

V usage is TRBV7-2 and J usage is TRBJ2-1; 14 bases line up with TRBD2. The J segment lost 8 bases and the V segment lost 2 bases, leaving 8 bases of the junction unmatched. This CDR3 comprises 17 residues. CDR1 and CDR2 (germline): SGHTA, FQGNSA. CDR3 in amino acids: CASSLRLGLAGEDEQFF. CDR3 nucleotide sequence: TGTGCCAGCAGCTTACGTTTGGGACTAGCGGGAGAGGATGAGCAGTTCTTC.

The J gene is TRBJ2-7, the V gene TRBV10-1; 9 bases are shared with TRBD1. This CDR3 has 15 amino acids. After removal of 3 bases from V and 1 base from J, the junction contained 4 bases not matched to a gene. The V gene's germline CDR1 is WNHNN and CDR2 SYGVQD (reference sequence). As DNA, the CDR3 is TGCGCCAGCAGTGATGGGACAGGGAATTCCTACGAGCAGTACTTC. Amino acid sequence: CASSDGTGNSYEQYF.

This clone was observed once. The chain links TRBV6-1 to TRBJ2-2; the match to TRBD2 covers 9 bases. The CDR3 loop spans 17 amino acids. V was pared by 4 bases and J by 2 bases, with 8 bases of the junction left unmatched. The germline V gene has CDR1 MNHNS and CDR2 SASEGT. For the CDR3, the DNA is TGTGCCAGCAGTGCCGTCGGACTAGCGCGAAACACCGGGGAGCTGTTTTTT. Its translation: CASSAVGLARNTGELFF.

The J gene is TRBJ2-5, the V gene TRBV15; 7 nucleotides agree with TRBD2. Trimming removed 0 bases from V and 1 base from J; junction bases left unmatched: 5. The germline V gene has CDR1 LNHNV and CDR2 YYDKDF (reference sequence). The CDR3 has 16 amino acids. The CDR3, as DNA: TGTGCCACCAGCAGAGAGGCTAGCGGTTTCCAAGAGACCCAGTACTTC. The encoded protein is CATSREASGFQETQYF.

In nucleotides, the CDR3 is TGTGCCAGCAGCTTAACAGCGAACACCGGGGAGCTGTTTTTT. Translated, it gives CASSLTANTGELFF. This sequence joins TRBV7-9 and TRBJ2-2; unclear D gene. With 2 bases removed from V and 0 bases from J, the gap between germline ends came to 4 bases. Germline CDR1 SEHNR, CDR2 FQNEAQ (reference sequence). The CDR3 consists of 14 residues.

The chain couples TRBV19 to TRBJ2-7; TRBD2 aligns across 12 bases. CDR3 length: 17 residues. From germline, CDR1 is LNHDA and CDR2 SQIVND (reference sequence). J lost 3 bases, V lost 4 bases, and 10 bases had no gene match. CDR3 in DNA: TGTGCCAGTAGTACTAAACCGATACTAGCGGGAGGCTACGAGCAGTACTTC. Translated, it gives CASSTKPILAGGYEQYF.

The count of this clone is one. V usage is TRBV5-1 and J usage is TRBJ1-2, with a weak D call TRBD1 (6 bases). Germline assignment: CDR1 SGHRS and CDR2 YFSETQ. This CDR3 has 14 amino acids. V was pared by 3 bases and J by 8 bases, with 17 bases between. The chain's CDR3 is CASSSVDQGNGYTF. The CDR3 DNA sequence: TGCGCCAGCAGCTCTGTAGATCAGGGGAACGGCTACACCTTC.

The rearrangement joins TRBV10-3 to TRBJ1-5; 7 bases are shared with TRBD1. Germline assignment: CDR1 ENHRY and CDR2 SYGVKD. The J segment lost 8 bases and the V segment lost 4 bases, leaving 8 bases of the junction unmatched. The CDR3 covers 14 residues. The CDR3 DNA is TGTGCCATCAGTGCGGGACAGAGGGTTGAGCCCCAGCATTTT. This translates into CAISAGQRVEPQHF.

V is TRBV27 and J is TRBJ2-7, with D perhaps TRBD2 (5 bases). In germline, CDR1 is MNHEY, CDR2 SMNVEV (reference sequence). The CDR3 is 16 residues long. Trimming took off 4 bases at V and 2 bases at J, with 18 bases between the two ends. CDR3 in amino acids: CASSSTQFGRPYEQYF. The CDR3 DNA is TGTGCCAGCAGTTCCACCCAATTTGGGAGACCCTACGAGCAGTACTTC.

The rearrangement uses TRBV2 and TRBJ1-1, with 9 positions matching TRBD1. V lost 4 bases and J lost 1; bases outside the gene matches: 31. Looked up from germline, CDR1 is SNHLY and CDR2 is FYNNEI. This CDR3 has 24 residues. CDR3 amino acids: CASSVLWSLLGQGTPKSKNTEAFF. The CDR3, as DNA: TGTGCCAGCAGTGTTTTGTGGTCCCTATTGGGACAGGGCACACCAAAGAGCAAGAACACTGAAGCTTTCTTT.

The CDR3 coding sequence is TGTGCCAGCAGCAGGACTAGCGGGAGAGCAGATACGCAGTATTTT. It codes for CASSRTSGRADTQYF. The J gene is TRBJ2-3, the V gene TRBV7-3; TRBD2 agrees at 13 bases. The CDR3 length is 15 residues. Germline V lookup: CDR1 SGHTA, CDR2 FQGTGA. Losses at the gene ends were 5 bases for V and 4 bases for J; bases not matched to a gene: 3.

CDR3: CASSPGNSGGFTAYEQYF. The CDR3 region has the DNA TGTGCCAGCAGCCCGGGAAACTCCGGAGGCTTTACAGCCTACGAGCAGTACTTC. The J gene is TRBJ2-7, the V gene TRBV4-2, with D perhaps TRBD2 (5 bases). Trimming cost V 4 bases and J 2 bases, with 24 bases left between them. The CDR3 has 18 residues. The germline V gene encodes CDR1 LGHNA and CDR2 YNFKEQ.

The chain joins TRBV9 to TRBJ2-1; perhaps TRBD2 as D (6 bases). V dropped 10 bases and J dropped 0 bases, with 14 bases sitting between them. Looked up from germline, CDR1 is SGDLS and CDR2 is YYNGEE. The CDR3 runs to 14 residues. The CDR3 DNA follows: TGTGCCTCGGGACTGGCCAGCTCCTACAATGAGCAGTTCTTC. Translating gives CASGLASSYNEQFF.

CDR3 residues: CTSSQVLNEKLFF. Here the CDR3 DNA reads TGCACCAGCAGCCAAGTCCTTAATGAAAAACTGTTTTTT. V and J are TRBV1 and TRBJ1-4. TRBV1 is a known pseudogene. The length of the CDR3 is 13 residues.

This chain connects TRBV9 to TRBJ2-7, with TRBD2 as a possible D gene (5 bases). The V and J ends lost 3 bases and 4 bases respectively, with 11 bases between them. Looked up from germline, CDR1 is SGDLS and CDR2 is YYNGEE. CDR3 size: 13 residues. The CDR3 DNA reads TGTGCCAGCAGCGCTATGGGCGGGTACGAGCAGTACTTC. This codes for CASSAMGGYEQYF.

J is TRBJ1-2 and V is TRBV14; D is perhaps TRBD1 (5 bases). The CDR3 spans 15 residues. Trimming took 1 base from V and 5 from J, leaving 14 bases between them. Germline assignment: CDR1 SGHDN and CDR2 FVKESK. CDR3 residues: CASSQVDSAVYGYTF. The CDR3 nucleotides are TGTGCCAGCAGCCAAGTCGACAGCGCCGTATATGGCTACACCTTC.

The CDR3 spells CAWRTRRGNSPLHF. CDR3 DNA sequence: TGTGCCTGGCGGACCCGCCGGGGGAATTCACCCCTCCACTTT. The rearrangement links TRBV30 to TRBJ1-6; D is perhaps TRBD1 (5 bases). Trimming stripped 5 bases from V and 7 bases from J, with 15 bases between. The CDR3 runs 14 residues. From germline, CDR1 is GTSNPN and CDR2 SVGIG (reference sequence).